Listed below are T cell receptor beta chains from one sample, sequenced in a study of brain T cells in children with intractable seizures. The data were produced by immunoSEQ multiplex PCR, yet TCRdb's version contains in-frame clones alone and is incomplete. The top ten clones hold about 1.4% of a sample with tens of thousands of clones, just over 90% of them seen once. The source material was peripheral blood, sampled at surgery. Every receptor here comes from a boy under two years old with tuberous sclerosis and intractable seizures. The conserved cysteine and the conserved F or W are not part of the CDR3 here.

v_gene: TRBV5-1
j_gene: TRBJ2-7
CDR3aa: ASSPLDRDVFYEQY

v_gene: TRBV6-5
j_gene: TRBJ1-2
CDR3aa: ASSNPRQEGYGYT

v_gene: TRBV10-3
j_gene: TRBJ2-1
CDR3aa: ATEYDRESYNEQF

v_gene: TRBV10-3
j_gene: TRBJ2-3
CDR3aa: AISENPGVGSTDTQY

v_gene: TRBV29-1
j_gene: TRBJ2-3
CDR3aa: SVEAPGGPDTQY

v_gene: TRBV7-9
j_gene: TRBJ1-1
CDR3aa: ASSLAGRGNTEAF

v_gene: TRBV28
j_gene: TRBJ1-5
CDR3aa: ASIKSGGDHGNQPQH

v_gene: TRBV6-4
j_gene: TRBJ2-2
CDR3aa: ASSGEGTGELF

v_gene: TRBV6-5
j_gene: TRBJ2-7
CDR3aa: ASSQTGGAGEQY

v_gene: TRBV29-1
j_gene: TRBJ2-7
CDR3aa: SVGQGSSYEQY

v_gene: TRBV4-1
j_gene: TRBJ2-5
CDR3aa: ASSLRMGLAAETQY

v_gene: TRBV7-7
j_gene: TRBJ2-3
CDR3aa: ASSFKGLAGSNTQY

v_gene: TRBV14
j_gene: TRBJ2-1
CDR3aa: ASSQEAGRGSYNEQF

v_gene: TRBV19
j_gene: TRBJ1-4
CDR3aa: ASIPSGGRGNEKLF

v_gene: TRBV7-9
j_gene: TRBJ2-7
CDR3aa: ASSSRGGEQY

v_gene: TRBV6-2/TRBV6-3
j_gene: TRBJ2-3
CDR3aa: ASSYSRWGDTQY

v_gene: TRBV4-1
j_gene: TRBJ2-4
CDR3aa: ASSLRVFLEPLNIQY

v_gene: TRBV7-9
j_gene: TRBJ2-1
CDR3aa: ASSFWWTSGASSYNEQF

v_gene: TRBV20-1
j_gene: TRBJ2-1
CDR3aa: SGIWREF

v_gene: TRBV11-2
j_gene: TRBJ2-2
CDR3aa: ASSSQGEGRPRELF

v_gene: TRBV19
j_gene: TRBJ2-2
CDR3aa: ASSRAPDRGGNTGELF

v_gene: TRBV12-3/TRBV12-4
j_gene: TRBJ2-1
CDR3aa: ASSFRLAGEQF

v_gene: TRBV5-1
j_gene: TRBJ1-2
CDR3aa: ASSLEGDGYT

v_gene: TRBV12-5
j_gene: TRBJ1-2
CDR3aa: ASGTRGDYGYT

v_gene: TRBV5-1
j_gene: TRBJ1-1
CDR3aa: ASSLIGTGNTEAF

v_gene: TRBV3-1/TRBV3-2
j_gene: TRBJ2-7
CDR3aa: ASSQEGSWGVAY

v_gene: TRBV12-3/TRBV12-4
j_gene: TRBJ1-5
CDR3aa: ASSRPNQPQH

v_gene: TRBV4-1
j_gene: TRBJ1-5
CDR3aa: ASSQPGQGLNQPQH

v_gene: TRBV30
j_gene: TRBJ2-3
CDR3aa: ATRLAGGTDTQY

v_gene: TRBV19
j_gene: TRBJ1-2
CDR3aa: ASSIWGTVYGYT

v_gene: TRBV27
j_gene: TRBJ2-3
CDR3aa: ASSPFISGRPNTDTQY

v_gene: TRBV25-1
j_gene: TRBJ2-5
CDR3aa: ASSDGYRETQY

v_gene: TRBV5-5
j_gene: TRBJ1-5
CDR3aa: ASSLNSNQPQH

v_gene: TRBV7-3
j_gene: TRBJ2-2
CDR3aa: ASSLLASVGGELF

v_gene: TRBV5-1
j_gene: TRBJ1-2
CDR3aa: ASSFTYLNYGYT

v_gene: TRBV7-3
j_gene: TRBJ2-1
CDR3aa: ASSSVAGDNEQF

v_gene: TRBV12-3/TRBV12-4
j_gene: TRBJ2-7
CDR3aa: ASSLTGPDEQY

v_gene: TRBV12-5
j_gene: TRBJ1-1
CDR3aa: ASGLVEVVRAALNTEAF